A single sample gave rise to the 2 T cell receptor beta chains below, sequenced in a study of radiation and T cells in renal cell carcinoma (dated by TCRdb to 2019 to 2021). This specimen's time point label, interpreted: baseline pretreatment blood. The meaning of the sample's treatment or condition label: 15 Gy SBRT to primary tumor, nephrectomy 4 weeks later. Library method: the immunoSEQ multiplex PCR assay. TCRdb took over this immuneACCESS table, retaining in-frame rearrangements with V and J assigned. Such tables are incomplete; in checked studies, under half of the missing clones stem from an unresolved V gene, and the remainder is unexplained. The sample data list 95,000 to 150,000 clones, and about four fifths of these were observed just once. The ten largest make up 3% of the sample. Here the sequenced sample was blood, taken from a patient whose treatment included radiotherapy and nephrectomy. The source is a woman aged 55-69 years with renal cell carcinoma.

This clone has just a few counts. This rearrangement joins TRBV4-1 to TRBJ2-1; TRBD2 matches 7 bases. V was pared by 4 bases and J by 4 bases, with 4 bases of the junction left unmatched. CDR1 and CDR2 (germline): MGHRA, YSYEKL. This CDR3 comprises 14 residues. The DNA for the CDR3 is TGCGCCAGCAGCCCTTCTAGCGGTTACAATGAGCAGTTCTTC. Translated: CASSPSSGYNEQFF.

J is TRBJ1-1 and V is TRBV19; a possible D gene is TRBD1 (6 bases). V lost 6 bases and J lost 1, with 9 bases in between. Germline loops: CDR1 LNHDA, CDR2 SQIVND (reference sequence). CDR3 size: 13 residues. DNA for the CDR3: TGTGCCAGTAGGTGGGGGCCGAACACTGAAGCTTTCTTT. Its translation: CASRWGPNTEAFF.